Listed below are T cell receptor beta chains from one sample, sequenced in a study of technical replicates of blood from a few donors. The protocol was immunoSEQ multiplex PCR, while the TCRdb copy is restricted to in-frame clones and leaves out a portion. This table has approximately 100,000 clones, over 90% appearing once. Sequencing used T cells isolated from PBMCs. These TCRs come from a human donor in good health. CDR3s include the opening cysteine and the closing phenylalanine or tryptophan. Each record gives: V gene, J gene, CDR3 protein.

v_call: TRBV7-9; j_call: TRBJ2-5; cdr3_aa: CASSSGTSGRETQYF
v_call: TRBV5-4; j_call: TRBJ2-6; cdr3_aa: CASSEGGSGANVLTF
v_call: TRBV5-4; j_call: TRBJ1-1; cdr3_aa: CASSIDTNMNTEAFF
v_call: TRBV5-1; j_call: TRBJ2-1; cdr3_aa: CASSTGVSGSNEQFF
v_call: TRBV25-1; j_call: TRBJ1-2; cdr3_aa: CASRGTGNPYGYTF
v_call: TRBV7-9; j_call: TRBJ2-1; cdr3_aa: CASSFIAGVKDDEQFF
v_call: TRBV28; j_call: TRBJ2-5; cdr3_aa: CASSLQGRETQYF
v_call: TRBV25-1; j_call: TRBJ2-1; cdr3_aa: CASGLAGPPPNEQFF
v_call: TRBV28; j_call: TRBJ2-7; cdr3_aa: CASSLSTSGSSYEQYF
v_call: TRBV10-2; j_call: TRBJ1-5; cdr3_aa: CASFLDQPQHF
v_call: TRBV19; j_call: TRBJ2-7; cdr3_aa: CASREAGSLYEQYF
v_call: TRBV5-6; j_call: TRBJ2-1; cdr3_aa: CASSPSVDEQFF
v_call: TRBV30; j_call: TRBJ1-4; cdr3_aa: CAWRGQGGEKLFF
v_call: TRBV6-4; j_call: TRBJ2-3; cdr3_aa: CASSEYGGRISTDTQYF
v_call: TRBV29-1; j_call: TRBJ2-1; cdr3_aa: CSVSGQGGEQFF
v_call: TRBV5-4; j_call: TRBJ2-7; cdr3_aa: CASSQSGSYEQYF
v_call: TRBV27; j_call: TRBJ2-7; cdr3_aa: CASSGRGSYEQYF
v_call: TRBV19; j_call: TRBJ1-2; cdr3_aa: CASLSPNYGYTF
v_call: TRBV6-5; j_call: TRBJ1-3; cdr3_aa: CASSYSNRGGNTIYF
v_call: TRBV4-1; j_call: TRBJ2-3; cdr3_aa: CASSQESGRADTQYF
v_call: TRBV11-2; j_call: TRBJ2-7; cdr3_aa: CASSPRGWVRGTGDEQYF
v_call: TRBV9; j_call: TRBJ2-1; cdr3_aa: CASSPSGTAHNEQFF